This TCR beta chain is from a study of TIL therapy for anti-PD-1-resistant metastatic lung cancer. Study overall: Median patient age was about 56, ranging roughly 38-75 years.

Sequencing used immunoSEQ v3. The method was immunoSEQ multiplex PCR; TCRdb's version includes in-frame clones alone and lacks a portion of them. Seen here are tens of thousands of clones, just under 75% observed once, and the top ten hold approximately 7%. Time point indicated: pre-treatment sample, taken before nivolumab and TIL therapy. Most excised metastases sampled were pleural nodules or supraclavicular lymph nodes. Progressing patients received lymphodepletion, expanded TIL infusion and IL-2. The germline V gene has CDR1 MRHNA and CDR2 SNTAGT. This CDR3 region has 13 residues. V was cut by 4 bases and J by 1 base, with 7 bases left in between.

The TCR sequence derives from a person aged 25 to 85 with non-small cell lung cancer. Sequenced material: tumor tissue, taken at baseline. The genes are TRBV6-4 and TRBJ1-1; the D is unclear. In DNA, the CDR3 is TGTGCCAGCAGTGTGATGACGAACACTGAAGCTTTCTTT. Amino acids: CASSVMTNTEAFF.